This TCR beta chain appears in the sequencing data of a study of cytomegalovirus exposure and HLA in healthy donors. About this clone: The same CDR3 is also encoded by other DNA sequences in this sample.

Per the germline V gene, CDR1 is SGHRS and CDR2 is YFSETQ. The V end was cut by 0 bases, the J end by 1 base, with 8 bases between. This CDR3 region has 16 residues. Use of 60 Vbeta and 13 Jbeta primers characterized the PCR. In the authors' methods: Later reanalysis found around 84 million unique TCR beta chains, 10 million to 12 million of them shared. Assay: immunoSEQ multiplex PCR; the TCRdb copy retains only in-frame clones and omits some. V and J calls and clone size are as listed in that table; D and trimming were resolved from the DNA. The data show 120,000 or so clones, 60% to 85% seen once. This chain joins TRBV5-1 and TRBJ2-6, with D possibly TRBD1 on 5 matching bases. The clonotype was recovered from a man under 40 in good health and CMV-seronegative. The source material was PBMCs. CDR3 residues: CASSLGGSSGANVLTF. CDR3 DNA sequence: TGCGCCAGCAGCTTGGGGGGCAGTTCTGGGGCCAACGTCCTGACTTTC. Together with reference TRBV5-1 and TRBJ2-6, the CDR3 gives the full variable domain: KAGVTQTPRYLIKTRGQQVTLSCSPISGHRSVSWYQQTPGQGLQFLFEYFSETQRNKGNFPGRFSGRQFSNSRSEMNVSTLELGDSALYLCASSLGGSSGANVLTFGAGSRLTVL.